The 27 T cell receptor beta chains presented below share a single source sample, sequenced in a study of blood T cell repertoires in COVID-19. Assay: immunoSEQ multiplex PCR; the TCRdb copy retains only in-frame clones and omits some. In the table there are about 36,000 clones, 75% to 95% of which are singletons. Sequencing used peripheral blood. The receptors derive from a human donor in a cohort sampled during active COVID-19.

The rearrangement links TRBV30 to TRBJ2-2, with 8 bases fitting TRBD1. Germline CDR1 is GTSNPN and CDR2 is SVGIG (reference sequence). The CDR3 is 14 residues long. V dropped 3 bases and J dropped 6; count of bases not matched to a gene: 6. The CDR3: CAWRDRALSGELFF. DNA of the CDR3: TGTGCCTGGAGGGACAGGGCGCTTTCCGGGGAGCTGTTTTTT.

V and J are TRBV19 and TRBJ1-5; TRBD1 is a possible D gene (5 bases). V shed 6 bases and J shed 7 bases, with 19 bases lying between them. CDR3 length: 15 amino acids. Germline loops: CDR1 LNHDA, CDR2 SQIVND (reference sequence). The CDR3 reads CASSRNGAPGQPQHF. DNA of the CDR3: TGTGCCAGTAGCCGAAATGGGGCCCCCGGACAGCCCCAGCATTTT.

The rearrangement links TRBV24-1 to TRBJ2-2; 10 bases are a match to TRBD1. This CDR3 has 17 residues. Germline lookup yields CDR1 KGHDR and CDR2 SFDVKD. J gave up 4 bases and V 3 bases, and 7 bases lay outside the gene matches. DNA of the CDR3: TGTGCCACCAGTGATCGGGACGGGACAGGGGCCACCGGGGAGCTGTTTTTT. Its translation is CATSDRDGTGATGELFF.

CDR3 in amino acids: CSVEWQTGPFMNTEAFF. Here the CDR3 DNA reads TGCAGCGTTGAATGGCAGACAGGGCCCTTTATGAACACTGAAGCTTTCTTT. The chain carries TRBV29-1 and TRBJ1-1; TRBD1 aligns across 7 bases. The germline gives CDR1 SQVTM, CDR2 ANQGSEA. This CDR3 spans 17 amino acids. V was clipped by 2 bases and J by 0 bases; unmatched bases: 12.

This chain links TRBV5-1 with TRBJ2-3; 7 nucleotides align to TRBD2. The V gene's germline CDR1 is SGHRS and CDR2 YFSETQ. The J segment lost 5 bases and the V segment lost 7 bases, leaving 4 bases of the junction unmatched. The CDR3 consists of 12 residues. This chain's CDR3 is CASGSGGDTQYF. CDR3 DNA sequence: TGCGCCAGCGGGTCGGGAGGAGATACGCAGTATTTT. The whole variable domain, filled in from reference TRBV5-1 and TRBJ2-3, reads KAGVTQTPRYLIKTRGQQVTLSCSPISGHRSVSWYQQTPGQGLQFLFEYFSETQRNKGNFPGRFSGRQFSNSRSEMNVSTLELGDSALYLCASGSGGDTQYFGPGTRLTVL.

The rearrangement links TRBV5-1 to TRBJ2-1, with a weak D call TRBD2 (5 bases). Germline V lookup: CDR1 SGHRS, CDR2 YFSETQ. The CDR3 extends over 15 amino acids. Between the trimmed V and J ends, which lost 1 base and 1 base, there was a span of 9 bases. The CDR3 protein is CASSLISGSYNEQFF. CDR3 nucleotides: TGCGCCAGCAGCTTGATTTCGGGGTCCTACAATGAGCAGTTCTTC.

V and J are TRBV19 and TRBJ2-1; 16 positions match TRBD2. CDR1 and CDR2 from the germline V gene are LNHDA and SQIVND (reference sequence). This CDR3 has 17 amino acids. The junction had 4 bases not matched to a gene; V was cut back by 7 bases and J by 1 base. CDR3 amino acids: CASMRGLAGGSYNEQFF. In nucleotides, the CDR3 is TGTGCCAGTATGAGGGGACTAGCGGGAGGGTCCTACAATGAGCAGTTCTTC.

The rearrangement joins TRBV5-8 to TRBJ2-5; D unclear. CDR3 length: 13 amino acids. V was shortened by 0 bases and J by 5 bases, with 8 bases between the two germline ends. In germline, CDR1 is SGHTS, CDR2 YDEGEE. DNA for the CDR3: TGTGCCAGCAGCTTGGGTAGCTTCGAGACCCAGTACTTC. This translates into CASSLGSFETQYF.

This chain connects TRBV30 to TRBJ2-1, with TRBD2 as a possible D gene (6 bases). Per the germline V gene, CDR1 is GTSNPN and CDR2 is SVGIG (reference sequence). The CDR3 contains 11 residues. The ends were cut back, 4 bases at V and 9 bases at J, with 10 bases in the middle. DNA for the CDR3: TGTGCCTGGAAAGGCGGGGTTGAGCAGTTCTTC. This gives the protein CAWKGGVEQFF.

V is TRBV5-1 and J is TRBJ2-3; 8 bases are shared with TRBD2. The junction had 5 bases not matched to a gene; V was cut back by 3 bases and J by 5 bases. The CDR3 is 14 amino acids. In germline, CDR1 is SGHRS, CDR2 YFSETQ. The CDR3 coding sequence is TGCGCCAGCAGCTCGGGGGGGTTCATAGATACGCAGTATTTT. This gives the protein CASSSGGFIDTQYF.

The V gene is TRBV7-2, the J gene TRBJ2-3; TRBD1 aligns across 9 bases. V was clipped by 5 bases and J by 6 bases; unmatched bases: 9. Looked up from germline, CDR1 is SGHTA and CDR2 is FQGNSA. The length of the CDR3 is 15 residues. The chain's CDR3 is CASSPGGQGADTQYF. As DNA, the CDR3 is TGTGCCAGCAGCCCGGGGGGACAGGGAGCCGATACGCAGTATTTT. Using reference TRBV7-2 and TRBJ2-3 for the parts outside the CDR3, the full variable domain is GAGVSQSPSNKVTEKGKDVELRCDPISGHTALYWYRQSLGQGLEFLIYFQGNSAPDKSGLPSDRFSAERTGGSVSTLTIQRTQQEDSAVYLCASSPGGQGADTQYFGPGTRLTVL.

This clone occurred a few times. The chain links TRBV30 to TRBJ2-1; the match to TRBD2 covers 15 bases. Germline-derived CDR1 and CDR2 are GTSNPN and SVGIG (reference sequence). The CDR3 is 16 residues long. With V trimmed by 0 bases and J by 8 bases, 5 bases remained unmatched. The DNA for the CDR3 is TGTGCCTGGAGTGTAGGGACTAGCGGGAGGAAGGATGAGCAGTTCTTC. Its translation: CAWSVGTSGRKDEQFF. Full variable domain (remainder filled in from reference TRBV30 and TRBJ2-1): SQTIHQWPATLVQPVGSPLSLECTVEGTSNPNLYWYRQAAGRGLQLLFYSVGIGQISSEVPQNLSASRPQDRQFILSSKKLLLSDSGFYLCAWSVGTSGRKDEQFFGPGTRLTVL.

This sequence joins TRBV7-3 and TRBJ1-6, with D perhaps TRBD1 (6 bases). V was trimmed by 6 bases and J by 7 bases, leaving 10 bases between them. The CDR3 covers 13 residues. Germline assignment: CDR1 SGHTA and CDR2 FQGTGA. CDR3: CASSSTGNSPLHF. CDR3 bases: TGTGCCAGCAGTTCTACAGGGAATTCACCCCTCCACTTT.

The chain combines TRBV7-9 with TRBJ2-1; D perhaps matches TRBD2 (6 bases). This CDR3 spans 14 amino acids. The germline V and J ends were trimmed by 1 base and 7 bases, with 11 bases remaining between them. Germline lookup yields CDR1 SEHNR and CDR2 FQNEAQ (reference sequence). CDR3 DNA: TGTGCCAGCAGCTTAGAGCTGGGGAGGAATGAGCAGTTCTTC. Translated, it gives CASSLELGRNEQFF.

J is TRBJ2-3 and V is TRBV15, with TRBD2 matching over 10 bases. The germline gives CDR1 LNHNV, CDR2 YYDKDF (reference sequence). This CDR3 is built from 16 residues. With V trimmed by 3 bases and J by 6 bases, 9 bases remained unmatched. Here the CDR3 reads CATSRLLAGRTDTQYF. The CDR3 DNA sequence: TGTGCCACCAGCAGGTTACTAGCGGGAAGAACCGATACGCAGTATTTT.

The rearrangement uses TRBV5-4 and TRBJ2-5; the match to TRBD2 covers 8 bases. Germline CDR1 is SGHNT and CDR2 is YYREEE (reference sequence). V gave up 0 bases and J gave up 5 bases; unmatched junction bases: 6. The CDR3 has 15 residues. The CDR3 loop reads CASSLGTSGWETQYF. The CDR3 DNA reads as TGTGCCAGCAGCTTGGGTACTAGCGGATGGGAGACCCAGTACTTC.

The chain joins TRBV2 to TRBJ2-7, with TRBD1 matching over 8 bases. The CDR3 sequence is 17 residues long. Germline values: CDR1 SNHLY, CDR2 FYNNEI. V was pared by 0 bases and J by 2 bases, with 9 bases of the junction left unmatched. Here the CDR3 DNA reads TGTGCCAGCAGTGAAGCGCCCCCGGACAGGGCCCCCTACGAGCAGTACTTC. Translated, it gives CASSEAPPDRAPYEQYF.

The CDR3 DNA follows: TGTGCCTGGAGTGTGGGGACTGGACACAATGAGCAGTTCTTC. Translating it yields CAWSVGTGHNEQFF. This chain uses TRBV30 with TRBJ2-1; a weak D match, TRBD2 (6 bases). From germline, CDR1 is GTSNPN and CDR2 SVGIG (reference sequence). The CDR3 runs 14 residues. V dropped 0 bases and J dropped 5 bases, with 11 bases sitting between them.

CDR3 sequence (DNA): TGTGCCAGCAGCTTGGACAGGGCAGATACGCAGTATTTT. As protein: CASSLDRADTQYF. This chain connects TRBV5-4 to TRBJ2-3; D might be TRBD1 (6 bases). The germline CDR1 and CDR2 sequences are SGHNT and YYREEE (reference sequence). There are 13 residues in the CDR3. V was cut by 0 bases and J by 4 bases, with 6 bases left in between.

The V gene is TRBV6-5, the J gene TRBJ2-1; possibly TRBD2 for D (6 bases). Germline V gene sequence: CDR1 MNHEY, CDR2 SVGAGI. V lost 2 bases and J lost 7, with 18 bases in between. There are 16 residues in the CDR3. The CDR3 region is CASSYRRGKPLNEQFF. The CDR3, as DNA: TGTGCCAGCAGTTACCGGCGCGGGAAACCCTTAAATGAGCAGTTCTTC.

This chain connects TRBV10-3 to TRBJ1-5; D is perhaps TRBD1 (5 bases). Trimming shortened V by 3 bases and J by 2 bases, and 17 bases separated the two germline ends. There are 17 residues in the CDR3. Germline loops: CDR1 ENHRY, CDR2 SYGVKD. The CDR3 reads CAISDEMGPHGNQPQHF. The CDR3 DNA reads as TGTGCCATCAGTGACGAAATGGGGCCTCATGGCAATCAGCCCCAGCATTTT.

This chain links TRBV15 with TRBJ2-3; 13 nucleotides match TRBD2. Germline V lookup: CDR1 LNHNV, CDR2 YYDKDF (reference sequence). Germline trimming cut 5 bases from V and 0 bases from J; bases unmatched to any gene: 5. There are 17 residues in the CDR3. In DNA form, the CDR3 reads TGTGCCACCAGCGGTGGGACTAGCGGGGCTAGCACAGATACGCAGTATTTT. The encoded protein is CATSGGTSGASTDTQYF. Full variable domain (remainder filled in from reference TRBV15 and TRBJ2-3): DAMVIQNPRYQVTQFGKPVTLSCSQTLNHNVMYWYQQKSSQAPKLLFHYYDKDFNNEADTPDNFQSRRPNTSFCFLDIRSPGLGDTAMYLCATSGGTSGASTDTQYFGPGTRLTVL.

This clone was seen a handful of times. V is TRBV5-3 and J is TRBJ2-1; D is unclear. TRBV5-3 qualifies as an ORF whose function is uncertain. This CDR3 has 16 amino acids. Between the trimmed V and J ends, which lost 0 bases and 0 bases, there was a span of 10 bases. The CDR3 sequence is CARSLGFPSSYNEQFF. The CDR3, as DNA: TGTGCCAGAAGCTTGGGATTTCCCAGCTCCTACAATGAGCAGTTCTTC.

The V and J genes are TRBV5-8 and TRBJ2-3; 9 nucleotides align to TRBD2. The CDR3 is made up of 15 amino acids. J was trimmed by 5 bases and V by 4 bases; bases with no gene match: 8. The germline gives CDR1 SGHTS, CDR2 YDEGEE. This CDR3 is CASSAGGLGRDTQYF. CDR3 DNA sequence: TGTGCCAGCAGCGCGGGAGGGCTGGGCAGAGATACGCAGTATTTT.

The chain combines TRBV5-6 with TRBJ1-6; 8 nucleotides line up with TRBD1. This CDR3 region has 14 residues. Germline values: CDR1 SGHDT, CDR2 YYEEEE. The trim removed 4 bases at V and 8 bases at J, leaving 5 bases unmatched. CDR3 coding DNA: TGTGCCAGCAGCCCCTTGGACAGGGATTCACCCCTCCACTTT. Protein sequence: CASSPLDRDSPLHF.

The CDR3 loop is CASSQKDRGATNEKLFF. The CDR3 DNA follows: TGTGCCAGCAGCCAAAAGGACAGGGGAGCAACTAATGAAAAACTGTTTTTT. This rearrangement joins TRBV3-1 (or the pseudogene TRBV3-2) to TRBJ1-4; TRBD1 aligns across 9 bases. The CDR3 contains 17 residues. The V and J ends lost 2 bases and 0 bases, in that order; junction bases with no gene match: 4. Germline CDR1 reads LGHDT; CDR2 reads YNNKEL (reference sequence).

DNA of the CDR3: TGCGCCAGCAGTGTGGCGGACAATGAGCAGTTCTTC. Translating it yields CASSVADNEQFF. V and J are TRBV10-1 and TRBJ2-1, with D unresolved. This CDR3 is built from 12 residues. The V gene lost 4 bases and the J gene lost 5 bases, with 6 bases spanning the gap. CDR1 and CDR2 from the germline V gene are WNHNN and SYGVQD (reference sequence).